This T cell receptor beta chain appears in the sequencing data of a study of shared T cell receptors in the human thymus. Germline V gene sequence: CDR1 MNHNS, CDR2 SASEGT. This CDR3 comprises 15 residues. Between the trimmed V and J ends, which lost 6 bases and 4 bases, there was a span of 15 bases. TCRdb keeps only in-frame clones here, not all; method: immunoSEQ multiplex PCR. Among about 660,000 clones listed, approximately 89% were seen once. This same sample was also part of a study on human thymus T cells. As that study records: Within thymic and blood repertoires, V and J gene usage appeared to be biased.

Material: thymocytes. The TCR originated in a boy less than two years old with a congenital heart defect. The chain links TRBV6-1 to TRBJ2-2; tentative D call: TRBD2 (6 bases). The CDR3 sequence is CASSPKGLTTGELFF. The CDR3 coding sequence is TGTGCCAGCAGCCCCAAGGGACTCACCACCGGGGAGCTGTTTTTT.